This T cell receptor (beta chain) was captured in a study of metastatic and nonmetastatic thyroid tumors. Overall study context: Thyroid patients, malignant and benign, had repertoires compared across blood and tumor or nodule tissue. Study-level points and caveats: Versus benign nodules, malignant thyroid tumors reportedly had significantly higher TCR beta diversity, in blood and tumor.

Treatment of any kind had been given to no patient before thyroid surgery. Original processing notes: Building a distant-metastasis classifier for papillary thyroid cancer drew on CDR3 differences across clinicopathological groups. TCRdb reanalyzed the PCR reads with MiXCR. TCRdb, not the authors, supplied the V and J calls. The profile shows about 59,000 clones, just under 30% of them singletons. As concerns this clone: Its antigen remains unidentified.

Trimming pared 0 bases from V and 11 bases from J, leaving 12 bases between. Germline CDR1 reads LGHDT; CDR2 reads YNNKEL (reference sequence). The CDR3 contains 13 residues. The V gene is TRBV3-1, the J gene TRBJ2-3, with a weak D call TRBD2 (5 bases). The receptor was isolated from a female donor with papillary thyroid cancer or a benign thyroid nodule (not recorded which). Some clones in this sample may be carry-over from other donors' samples. The specimen was blood. CDR3 DNA sequence: TGTGCCAGCAGCCAAGAGAGCGATCGGGAGCAGTATTTT. Its protein is CASSQESDREQYF.